One and the same sample provided the 14 T cell receptor beta chains below, sequenced in a study of shared clonotypes between healthy human individuals. Measured with immunoSEQ multiplex PCR; TCRdb has only the in-frame clones, and not every one. The sample carries a few hundred thousand clones, over 65% recorded once. Sample: memory CD4+ T cells sorted from blood. Subset of the sample: CD45RA-negative fraction. The source of these receptors is a man aged 25 to 45 in good health.

The chain has TRBV15 and TRBJ2-3; 16 bases align to TRBD2. This CDR3 spans 18 amino acids. The germline V gene encodes CDR1 LNHNV and CDR2 YYDKDF (reference sequence). With 6 bases clipped from V and 0 bases from J, the junction kept 6 bases outside the gene matches. DNA of the CDR3: TGTGCCACCAGTTTCGGGACTAGCGGGAGGGTTAGCACAGATACGCAGTATTTT. Amino acids: CATSFGTSGRVSTDTQYF.

The chain employs TRBV28 and TRBJ2-6; 7 bases map to TRBD1. V was clipped by 5 bases and J by 0 bases; unmatched bases: 1. The CDR3 consists of 15 residues. The germline CDR1 and CDR2 sequences are MDHEN and SYDVKM. In DNA form, the CDR3 reads TGTGCCAGCAGTGGGGACAGCTCTGGGGCCAACGTCCTGACTTTC. Its protein is CASSGDSSGANVLTF.

V gene TRBV5-1 combines with J gene TRBJ1-5, with a possible D match to TRBD1 (5 bases). Trimming shortened V by 0 bases and J by 0 bases, and 7 bases separated the two germline ends. Looked up from germline, CDR1 is SGHRS and CDR2 is YFSETQ. CDR3 length: 15 residues. CDR3 residues: CASSLGTTSNQPQHF. As DNA, the CDR3 is TGCGCCAGCAGCTTGGGGACAACTAGCAATCAGCCCCAGCATTTT.

The genes are TRBV6-1 and TRBJ2-4; 10 positions match TRBD1. The CDR3 is made up of 15 amino acids. Per germline, CDR1 MNHNS and CDR2 SASEGT. V was pared by 4 bases and J by 0 bases, with 0 bases of the junction left unmatched. The CDR3 coding sequence is TGTGCCAGCAGTGGACAGGGGGCAGCCAAAAACATTCAGTACTTC. It translates to CASSGQGAAKNIQYF.

The chain joins TRBV28 to TRBJ2-3; TRBD2 aligns across 10 bases. The junction had 10 bases not matched to a gene; V was cut back by 6 bases and J by 4 bases. The CDR3 sequence is 16 residues long. The germline V gene encodes CDR1 MDHEN and CDR2 SYDVKM. Here the CDR3 DNA reads TGTGCCAGCAGAGGATACCTAGCGGGAGCAGCAGATACGCAGTATTTT. Protein product: CASRGYLAGAADTQYF.

The chain uses TRBV14 and TRBJ2-1, with 7 bases fitting TRBD2. V was pared by 2 bases and J by 9 bases, with 7 bases of the junction left unmatched. This CDR3 has 14 residues. CDR1 and CDR2 from the germline V gene are SGHDN and FVKESK. CDR3 region: CASSQRTSLGEQFF. As DNA, the CDR3 is TGTGCCAGCAGCCAAAGGACTAGTCTTGGTGAGCAGTTCTTC.

V usage is TRBV6-5 and J usage is TRBJ1-1; D may be TRBD1 (6 bases). The V end lost 8 bases, the J end lost 0 bases, and 10 bases lay between the germline ends. This CDR3 contains 13 residues. CDR1 is MNHEY, CDR2 SVGAGI, per germline. Written as DNA, the CDR3 is TGTGCCAGCCGGGGGCAAATGAACACTGAAGCTTTCTTT. It is translated as CASRGQMNTEAFF.

Many counts were recorded for this clone. The gene calls are TRBV10-3 and TRBJ2-3, with TRBD2 as a possible D gene (6 bases). This CDR3 region has 15 residues. Trimming removed 0 bases at V and 4 bases at J, with 11 bases between. CDR1 is ENHRY, CDR2 SYGVKD, per germline. This CDR3 reads CAISESIGGADTQYF. CDR3 DNA: TGTGCCATCAGTGAGTCTATAGGAGGGGCAGATACGCAGTATTTT.

The chain links TRBV5-1 to TRBJ2-7; tentative D call: TRBD1 (6 bases). The length of the CDR3 is 13 residues. Germline lookup yields CDR1 SGHRS and CDR2 YFSETQ. V gave up 4 bases and J gave up 5 bases, with 13 bases separating them. Here the CDR3 reads CASSIQGLDEQYF. CDR3 nucleotides: TGCGCCAGCAGCATACAGGGCTTGGACGAGCAGTACTTC.

This sequence joins TRBV10-1 and TRBJ2-1; no reliable D call. The CDR3 is 12 residues long. Germline V gene sequence: CDR1 WNHNN, CDR2 SYGVQD (reference sequence). The ends were cut back, 2 bases at V and 9 bases at J, with 8 bases in the middle. In nucleotides, the CDR3 is TGCGCCAGCAGTGAGCTGCGTGGTGAGCAGTTCTTC. It translates to CASSELRGEQFF.

This clone was counted ten times or more. This chain links TRBV6-6 with TRBJ2-1, with 15 bases lining up with TRBD2. CDR3 length: 15 residues. V lost 6 bases to trimming and J lost 8 bases; unmatched junction nucleotides: 5. CDR1 is MNHNY, CDR2 SVGAGI, per germline (reference sequence). The CDR3 DNA sequence: TGTGCCAGCAGGGGGACTAGCGGGAGGCAGGATGAGCAGTTCTTC. It codes for CASRGTSGRQDEQFF.

The rearrangement joins TRBV7-8 to TRBJ2-7; D ambiguous. The CDR3 is 16 amino acids. CDR1 and CDR2 (germline): SGHVS, FQNEAQ. The V gene lost 0 bases and the J gene lost 0 bases, with 12 bases spanning the gap. The CDR3 region has the DNA TGTGCCAGCAGCTTAGCGCGCCGTCTCGGCTCCTACGAGCAGTACTTC. Its translation is CASSLARRLGSYEQYF.

CDR3 sequence: CASRPRVRGNTIYF. The CDR3 DNA is TGTGCCAGCAGACCCAGGGTTCGAGGAAACACCATATATTTT. This chain links TRBV5-8 with TRBJ1-3; a possible D gene is TRBD1 (5 bases). Looked up from germline, CDR1 is SGHTS and CDR2 is YDEGEE. This CDR3 is built from 14 residues. The ends were cut back, 5 bases at V and 4 bases at J, with 13 bases in the middle.

The chain carries TRBV6-1 and TRBJ2-1; no reliable D call. V was shortened by 6 bases and J by 3 bases, with 15 bases between the two germline ends. CDR1 and CDR2 (germline): MNHNS, SASEGT. The CDR3 has 15 residues. CDR3 nucleotides: TGTGCCAGCAGGGGGTTCGGGTTGTACTACAATGAGCAGTTCTTC. Protein: CASRGFGLYYNEQFF.